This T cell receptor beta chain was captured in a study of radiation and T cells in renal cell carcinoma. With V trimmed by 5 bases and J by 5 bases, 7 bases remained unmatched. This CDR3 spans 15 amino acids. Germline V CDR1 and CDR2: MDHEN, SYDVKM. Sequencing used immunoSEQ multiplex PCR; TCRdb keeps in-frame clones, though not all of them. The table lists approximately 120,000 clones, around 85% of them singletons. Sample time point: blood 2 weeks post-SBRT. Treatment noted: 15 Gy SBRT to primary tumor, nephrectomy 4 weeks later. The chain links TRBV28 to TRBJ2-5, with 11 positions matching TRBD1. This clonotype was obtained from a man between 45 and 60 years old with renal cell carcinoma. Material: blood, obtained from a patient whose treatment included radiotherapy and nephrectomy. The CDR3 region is CASSPGQGAWETQYF. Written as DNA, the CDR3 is TGTGCCAGCAGTCCTGGACAGGGGGCTTGGGAGACCCAGTACTTC.